This T cell receptor beta chain was sequenced in a study of early T cells in non-severe SARS-CoV-2 infection. Whole-study findings and limits: Comparison of clonotypes with VDJdb favored anti-spike CD8 responses while missing private and CD4 specificities.

This CDR3 has 15 residues. In germline, CDR1 is SSHAT, CDR2 FNYEAQ (reference sequence). Researchers attached unique molecular identifiers to individual cDNA molecules. TCRdb re-called the 5' RACE reads through MiXCR, storing one row per CDR3 protein. The sample has 25,000 to 30,000 distinct CDR3 sequences; under 6% are singletons. This clonotype appeared a few times. Its antigen is not identified. A junction boundary mismatches the germline segment, possibly from a read error. The chain joins TRBV7-7 to TRBJ2-1; D perhaps matches TRBD2 (5 bases). The source is an adult who was a healthcare worker with PCR-confirmed SARS-CoV-2 infection or an uninfected control (not recorded which). Input material: whole blood. The DNA for the CDR3 is TGTGCTAGCAGCCTAGCCATTGCCTCCTACAATGAGCAGTTCTTC. Its protein is CASSLAIASYNEQFF.